This T cell receptor (beta chain) was captured in a study of blood T cell repertoires in COVID-19. This table comes from immunoSEQ multiplex PCR, and its TCRdb copy is limited to in-frame clones, with some not included. The sample has over 40,000 clones; approximately 82% are singletons. This CDR3 is built from 15 residues. The junction had 11 bases not matched to a gene; V was cut back by 5 bases and J by 8 bases. Germline CDR1 and CDR2: SEHNR and FQNEAQ (reference sequence). This clone has only a few counts. The chain couples TRBV7-9 to TRBJ1-4, with 7 nucleotides matching TRBD1. The origin of this receptor is a human donor in a cohort sampled during active COVID-19. Sequenced material: peripheral blood. Here the CDR3 reads CASSPQQGLGEKLFF. The CDR3 DNA sequence: TGTGCCAGCAGCCCCCAACAGGGGCTGGGGGAAAAACTGTTTTTT.